What follows are 10 T cell receptor beta chains derived from one specimen sequenced in a study of blood T cell repertoires in COVID-19. Profiling relied on immunoSEQ multiplex PCR, and the TCRdb table lists in-frame clones only, not all of them. The sample includes some 150,000 clones, more than 80% of them seen just once. Source material: peripheral blood. These receptors were taken from a woman aged 80 or over with acute or convalescent COVID-19.

This chain joins TRBV5-1 and TRBJ2-1; the match to TRBD2 covers 11 bases. Losses at the gene ends were 4 bases for V and 1 base for J; bases not matched to a gene: 10. This CDR3 is built from 18 residues. Germline V gene lookup returns CDR1 SGHRS and CDR2 YFSETQ. The CDR3 loop reads CASSPEASGGRSYNEQFF. CDR3 nucleotide sequence: TGCGCCAGCAGCCCGGAGGCTAGCGGGGGGCGATCCTACAATGAGCAGTTCTTC.

The V and J genes are TRBV30 and TRBJ2-3; D may be TRBD2 (6 bases). CDR1 is GTSNPN and CDR2 is SVGIG in the germline V gene (reference sequence). Trimming removed 3 bases from V and 0 bases from J, with 13 bases in between. CDR3 length: 15 amino acids. The CDR3 is CAWRPGTPSTDTQYF. Written as DNA, the CDR3 is TGTGCCTGGAGGCCCGGGACTCCTAGCACAGATACGCAGTATTTT.

The chain joins TRBV3-1 (or the pseudogene TRBV3-2) to TRBJ1-5; D remains unclear. The CDR3 loop spans 16 amino acids. Deletions cut 4 bases from V and 1 base from J, with 14 bases between. Looked up from germline, CDR1 is LGHDT and CDR2 is YNNKEL (reference sequence). Here the CDR3 DNA reads TGTGCCAGCAGCCCCGGGTTGCGGGAGAGCAATCAGCCCCAGCATTTT. It specifies CASSPGLRESNQPQHF.

This sequence joins TRBV6-6 and TRBJ1-1; D not resolved. From germline, CDR1 is MNHNY and CDR2 SVGAGI (reference sequence). The CDR3 is made up of 13 amino acids. Between the trimmed V and J ends, which lost 6 bases and 5 bases, there was a span of 13 bases. The DNA for the CDR3 is TGTGCCAGCAGGGCGGCGGGTGGTACTGAAGCTTTCTTT. Residues: CASRAAGGTEAFF.

Turning to this clone: The identical CDR3 is also encoded by other nucleotide sequences in the sample. The V call is TRBV10-3, the J call TRBJ1-2; 8 bases fit TRBD1. V gave up 5 bases and J gave up 1 base; unmatched junction bases: 3. The germline CDR1 and CDR2 sequences are ENHRY and SYGVKD. The CDR3 is 14 residues long. This chain's CDR3 is CAISPGQGNYGYTF. CDR3 bases: TGTGCCATCAGTCCCGGACAGGGTAACTATGGCTACACCTTC.

The V gene is TRBV7-9, the J gene TRBJ1-2; no definite D call. Between the trimmed V and J ends, which lost 1 base and 6 bases, there was a span of 12 bases. The CDR3 consists of 14 residues. Germline V gene data show CDR1 as SEHNR and CDR2 as FQNEAQ (reference sequence). DNA for the CDR3: TGTGCCAGCAGCTTAGACCTAGTCCTTAATGGCTACACCTTC. Protein: CASSLDLVLNGYTF.

V gene TRBV10-3 combines with J gene TRBJ2-7; 8 nucleotides agree with TRBD2. The CDR3 contains 14 residues. From germline, CDR1 is ENHRY and CDR2 SYGVKD. The junction had 11 bases not matched to a gene; V was cut back by 11 bases and J by 2 bases. In DNA, the CDR3 is TGTGCCTCTCGGGGGGGTCCAAGTACCTACGAGCAGTACTTC. This gives the protein CASRGGPSTYEQYF.

The chain's CDR3 is CASSSSGHSGYTF. CDR3 nucleotides: TGTGCCAGCAGTTCCTCGGGACACTCTGGCTACACCTTC. The rearrangement joins TRBV12-3 or TRBV12-4 to TRBJ1-2; weak D call: TRBD1 (6 bases). The CDR3 length is 13 residues. The V end lost 4 bases, the J end lost 7 bases, and 13 bases lay between the germline ends.

The gene calls are TRBV12-3 or TRBV12-4 and TRBJ1-1, with 7 positions matching TRBD1. The CDR3 extends over 13 amino acids. V was clipped by 5 bases and J by 4 bases; unmatched bases: 4. The CDR3 here is CASSLGTATEAFF. The DNA for the CDR3 is TGTGCCAGCAGTCTCGGGACAGCCACTGAAGCTTTCTTT.

This chain uses TRBV6-5 with TRBJ1-5, with TRBD1 matching over 10 bases. Germline CDR1 is MNHEY and CDR2 is SVGAGI. Trimming at V came to 5 bases and at J to 11 bases, leaving 9 bases not matched to a gene. This CDR3 has 14 residues. For the CDR3, the DNA is TGTGCCAGCAGTCCCCGGACAGGGGGGCAAGCCCAGCATTTT. As protein: CASSPRTGGQAQHF.